This entry describes one T cell receptor beta chain. Its antigen is unknown. Per-nucleotide qualities are absent, and no much larger clonotype sits a single base away. TCRbeta CDR3 regions were amplified from genomic DNA by means of the immunoSEQ Assay, a bias-controlled multiplex PCR. The original methods were these. The number of nucleated cells in each sample was estimated by amplification of reference gene primers within the assay. To quantify the absolute abundance of each unique TCRbeta CDR3 rearrangement, sequence reads were collapsed and filtered. Productive Simpson clonality was computed per sample as the square root of Simpson's diversity index over productive rearrangements. Not all clones reach the TCRdb copy of this immuneACCESS table, which keeps in-frame sequences only. Checked studies attribute under half of the gap to unresolved V genes and leave the rest unexplained. The V and J calls and the clone size are those of that table, but D and trimming were determined from the DNA. This sample gives some 110,000 clones in total; more than 80% of them show up just once. Jointly, the top ten make up roughly 4.7% of the sample.

Taken from the germline V gene (reference sequence), the CDR1 and CDR2 loops are MNHEY and SMNVEV. V lost 2 bases and J lost 6 bases; the stretch between them is 12 bases long. Its CDR3 holds 14 amino acids, cysteine through phenylalanine. The read is trimmed to its CDR3 DNA, 42 bases read in frame from base 1. The sample belongs to a study of blood T cell repertoires in COVID-19 (dated by TCRdb to about 2020). A note on the overall study: The collaborator samples originated in the United States, Italy and Spain and spanned the acute and convalescent phases of COVID-19. A freely available public database, intended as a resource for researchers studying the immune response to SARS-CoV-2, is where the repertoires were released. Sample metadata almost always included a de-identified subject ID, COVID-19 status, age in years and sex. Where available, HLA class I and class II types were obtained from metadata supplied by the sample provider rather than from assay-based typing. The dataset comprised deeply sampled blood TCRbeta repertoires from subjects exposed to, actively infected with, or recovered from COVID-19. Samples were obtained from the ongoing ImmuneRACE study (first 160 participants) and from over 1,000 subjects provided by 6 global collaborators. The material from the prospective study consisted of cDNA or gDNA derived from T cells, B-cell-depleted T cells, or PBMCs. The investigation overall reported the following: Clinical and demographic metadata were provided uncurated, with the amount varying by source and participant.

Whole blood was collected in K2EDTA tubes by collaborating institutions according to the institutions' own protocols. For TCRbeta analysis, collaborators shipped samples in one of three forms: frozen whole blood, isolated PBMCs, or DNA extracted from either of those sample types. This sequence originates from a man aged 40-49 years with acute or convalescent COVID-19. This sequence uses TRBV27 and TRBJ2-3; the D gene is not confidently resolved. The specimen was peripheral blood. The DNA reads as follows: TGTGCCAGCAGTTTAGTATGGGCTGGGGATACGCAGTATTTT. Translated, this is CASSLVWAGDTQYF.